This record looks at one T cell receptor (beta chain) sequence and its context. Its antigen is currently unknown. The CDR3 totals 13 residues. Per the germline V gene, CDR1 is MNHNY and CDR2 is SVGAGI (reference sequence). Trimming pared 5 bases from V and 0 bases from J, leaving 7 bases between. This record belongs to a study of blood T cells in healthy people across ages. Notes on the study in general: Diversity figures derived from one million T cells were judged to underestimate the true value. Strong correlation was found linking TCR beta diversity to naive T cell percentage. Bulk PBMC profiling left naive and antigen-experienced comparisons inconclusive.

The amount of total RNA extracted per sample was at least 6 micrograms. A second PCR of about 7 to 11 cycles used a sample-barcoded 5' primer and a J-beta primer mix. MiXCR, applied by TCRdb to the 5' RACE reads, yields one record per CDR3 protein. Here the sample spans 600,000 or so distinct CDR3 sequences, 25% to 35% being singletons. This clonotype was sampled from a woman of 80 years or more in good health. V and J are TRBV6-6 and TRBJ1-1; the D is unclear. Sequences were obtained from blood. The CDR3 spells CASSTALNTEAFF. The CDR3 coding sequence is TGTGCCAGCAGTACGGCACTGAACACTGAAGCTTTCTTT.